This entry lists 27 T cell receptor beta chains sequenced from one sample in a study of cytomegalovirus exposure and HLA in healthy donors. The PCR was carried out with 60 Vbeta primers and 13 Jbeta primers. Profiling relied on immunoSEQ multiplex PCR, and the TCRdb table lists in-frame clones only, not all of them. The repertoire has over 100,000 clones, about three fifths of them found once; the top ten carry more than 6.5%. What was sequenced was PBMCs. Every receptor here comes from a woman in her thirties or forties in good health and CMV-seropositive.

This clone was seen a few times. This rearrangement joins TRBV7-9 to TRBJ2-7, with 7 bases matching TRBD2. Per the germline V gene, CDR1 is SEHNR and CDR2 is FQNEAQ (reference sequence). CDR3 length equals 13 residues. V trimming: 6 bases; J trimming: 3 bases; junction bases outside the gene matches: 5. The CDR3 sequence: CASRRGSLYEQYF. The CDR3 coding sequence is TGTGCCAGCAGGCGGGGGAGCCTCTACGAGCAGTACTTC.

To note about this clone: Other nucleotide sequences in the sample specify the same CDR3. The CDR3 sequence is CASSLAAGELFF. In nucleotides, the CDR3 is TGCGCCAGCAGCTTGGCCGCCGGGGAGCTGTTTTTT. V gene TRBV5-1 combines with J gene TRBJ2-2; unclear D gene. The CDR3 length is 12 residues. CDR1 and CDR2 (germline): SGHRS, YFSETQ. V shed 0 bases and J shed 6 bases, with 3 bases lying between them.

J is TRBJ2-3 and V is TRBV5-1; 12 positions match TRBD2. The J call is doubtful: the DNA matches TRBJ2-1 better. CDR3 length equals 15 residues. Per germline, CDR1 SGHRS and CDR2 YFSETQ. The CDR3 DNA is TGCGCCAGCAGCTCGCTAGCGGGAGGGCCCGATGAGCAGTTCTTC. Translated: CASSSLAGGPDEQFF.

This clone occurred a few times. The V call is TRBV1, the J call TRBJ1-4; the DNA was not compared with TRBD1, the D call given in the table. TRBV1 is marked as a pseudogene. This CDR3 contains 17 residues. CDR3 DNA sequence: TGCACCAGCAGCCAAGGACCTTCGGGACACTATAATGAAAAACTGTTTTTT. The encoded protein is CTSSQGPSGHYNEKLFF.

In this sample, this clone turned up a few times. The genes are TRBV27 and TRBJ2-3, with 10 bases lining up with TRBD2. The CDR3 extends over 17 amino acids. Germline CDR1 MNHEY, CDR2 SMNVEV (reference sequence). V was clipped by 4 bases and J by 3 bases; unmatched bases: 10. CDR3 region: CASSSDSLAGGTDTQYF. The DNA of the CDR3 is TGTGCCAGCAGTTCCGACAGTTTAGCGGGGGGAACAGATACGCAGTATTTT.

V is TRBV19 and J is TRBJ2-5, with 10 bases aligning to TRBD1. With 4 bases clipped from V and 2 bases from J, the junction kept 7 bases outside the gene matches. Looked up from germline, CDR1 is LNHDA and CDR2 is SQIVND (reference sequence). CDR3 size: 16 residues. The CDR3 coding sequence is TGTGCCAGTAGTAGAGAACCGGGACAGGGGCAAGAGACCCAGTACTTC. Translating gives CASSREPGQGQETQYF.

This clone was observed a handful of times. The chain combines TRBV5-4 with TRBJ2-6; the D is unclear. V lost 0 bases and J 0 bases, leaving 13 bases between the germline ends. Germline V lookup: CDR1 SGHNT, CDR2 YYREEE (reference sequence). This CDR3 has 18 residues. CDR3 nucleotide sequence: TGTGCCAGCAGCTTGGAGATCGCCGCTATCTCTGGGGCCAACGTCCTGACTTTC. This codes for CASSLEIAAISGANVLTF.

A single count supports this clone. V and J are TRBV4-2 and TRBJ1-2, with D possibly matching TRBD1 (5 bases). The CDR3 extends over 14 amino acids. V dropped 0 bases and J dropped 10 bases, with 15 bases sitting between them. CDR1 and CDR2 (germline): LGHNA, YNFKEQ. Here the CDR3 reads CASSQDTGLKYYTF. CDR3 DNA sequence: TGTGCCAGCAGCCAAGATACGGGACTTAAATACTACACCTTC.

The V and J genes are TRBV29-1 and TRBJ2-1, with 8 positions matching TRBD1. From germline, CDR1 is SQVTM and CDR2 ANQGSEA. CDR3 length: 15 amino acids. With V trimmed by 2 bases and J by 6 bases, 9 bases remained unmatched. The CDR3 nucleotides are TGCAGCGTTGAACTGCTCAGGGACAGGATCAATGAGCAGTTCTTC. This encodes CSVELLRDRINEQFF.

The DNA for the CDR3 is TGTGCCAGCAGCTTAGACCCAGGGCCAGGGGGCGAGCAGTACTTC. Protein sequence: CASSLDPGPGGEQYF. The genes are TRBV7-2 and TRBJ2-7, with TRBD1 matching over 7 bases. CDR3 length: 15 residues. From germline, CDR1 is SGHTA and CDR2 FQGNSA. Trimming removed 1 base from V and 6 bases from J; junction bases left unmatched: 9.

The rearrangement links TRBV4-1 to TRBJ2-1; 13 bases match TRBD2. Trimming removed 0 bases from V and 2 bases from J; junction bases left unmatched: 1. Looked up from germline, CDR1 is MGHRA and CDR2 is YSYEKL. CDR3 size: 17 residues. CDR3: CASSQETSGRAYNEQFF. As DNA, the CDR3 is TGCGCCAGCAGCCAAGAAACTAGCGGGAGGGCCTACAATGAGCAGTTCTTC.

The chain has TRBV30 and TRBJ1-3; no firm D call. The CDR3 runs to 16 residues. Trimming shortened V by 0 bases and J by 1 base, and 13 bases separated the two germline ends. Germline assignment: CDR1 GTSNPN and CDR2 SVGIG (reference sequence). For the CDR3, the DNA is TGTGCCTGGAGTGTAGTGGCAGGAACTTCTGGAAACACCATATATTTT. It translates to CAWSVVAGTSGNTIYF.

This clone has just one count. V usage is TRBV19 and J usage is TRBJ1-1; TRBD1 might be the D (5 bases). CDR1 is LNHDA, CDR2 SQIVND, per germline (reference sequence). V was pared by 3 bases and J by 2 bases, with 13 bases between. This CDR3 comprises 15 residues. The CDR3 region is CASSIGTFTNTEAFF. DNA for the CDR3: TGTGCCAGTAGTATTGGGACTTTTACTAACACTGAAGCTTTCTTT. Drawing the rest from reference TRBV19 and TRBJ1-1, the complete variable domain is DGGITQSPKYLFRKEGQNVTLSCEQNLNHDAMYWYRQDPGQGLRLIYYSQIVNDFQKGDIAEGYSVSREKKESFPLTVTSAQKNPTAFYLCASSIGTFTNTEAFFGQGTRLTVV.

This clone was picked up a small number of times. The V gene is TRBV14, the J gene TRBJ1-3; 8 bases align to TRBD1. Germline lookup yields CDR1 SGHDN and CDR2 FVKESK. The CDR3 has 14 residues. The junction had 2 bases not matched to a gene; V was cut back by 4 bases and J by 3 bases. CDR3 nucleotides: TGTGCCAGCAGCCCCGGGACAGGTGGAAACACCATATATTTT. Protein: CASSPGTGGNTIYF. The entire variable domain, with the rest obtained from reference TRBV14 and TRBJ1-3, is as follows: EAGVTQFPSHSVIEKGQTVTLRCDPISGHDNLYWYRRVMGKEIKFLLHFVKESKQDESGMPNNRFLAERTGGTYSTLKVQPAELEDSGVYFCASSPGTGGNTIYFGEGSWLTVV.

The rearrangement links TRBV18 to TRBJ2-2; tentatively, D is TRBD1 (6 bases). CDR3 length: 14 amino acids. Trimming left V 6 bases short and J 0 bases short, with 8 bases between. Germline V gene lookup returns CDR1 KGHSH and CDR2 LQKENI. CDR3: CASSGTPNTGELFF. The CDR3 DNA reads as TGTGCCAGCTCCGGGACACCGAACACCGGGGAGCTGTTTTTT.

The gene calls are TRBV5-1 and TRBJ2-5, with D possibly matching TRBD1 (5 bases). TRBJ2-7 explains the end of the DNA better; the J call may be wrong. Germline CDR1 and CDR2: SGHRS and YFSETQ. The CDR3 loop spans 14 amino acids. This CDR3 is CASSFGAGMYEQYF. DNA of the CDR3: TGCGCCAGCAGCTTTGGCGCAGGGATGTACGAGCAGTACTTC.

This clone is a singleton in its sample. V is TRBV5-1 and J is TRBJ2-2, with 8 nucleotides matching TRBD1. The trim removed 4 bases at V and 1 base at J, leaving 3 bases unmatched. The CDR3 sequence is 15 residues long. Germline CDR1 is SGHRS and CDR2 is YFSETQ. The CDR3, as DNA: TGCGCCAGCAGCCCGGGACAGGAGAACACCGGGGAGCTGTTTTTT. This encodes CASSPGQENTGELFF.

J is TRBJ2-7 and V is TRBV6-6; 11 bases map to TRBD2. There are 15 residues in the CDR3. Trimming at V came to 4 bases and at J to 6 bases, leaving 8 bases not matched to a gene. Germline V gene sequence: CDR1 MNHNY, CDR2 SVGAGI (reference sequence). CDR3 loop: CASSLRSGTSGEQYF. CDR3 nucleotide sequence: TGTGCCAGCAGTTTACGGTCGGGGACTAGCGGCGAGCAGTACTTC.

The chain has TRBV7-2 and TRBJ2-7, with D maybe TRBD2 (6 bases). This CDR3 has 14 amino acids. The V end lost 6 bases, the J end lost 1 base, and 13 bases lay between the germline ends. CDR1 SGHTA and CDR2 FQGNSA come from the germline V gene. The CDR3 loop reads CASSSIAESYEQYF. In DNA form, the CDR3 reads TGTGCCAGCAGTTCTATAGCGGAGTCCTACGAGCAGTACTTC.

The chain joins TRBV2 to TRBJ1-5, with D uncertain. With 3 bases removed from V and 3 bases from J, the gap between germline ends came to 6 bases. CDR1 SNHLY and CDR2 FYNNEI come from the germline V gene. The CDR3 loop spans 13 amino acids. CDR3 in DNA: TGTGCCAGCAGTGATTTGGCCAATCAGCCCCAGCATTTT. Its translation is CASSDLANQPQHF.

This clone was counted a single time. The junction departs from the called germline gene at one end, perhaps through a read error. The J gene is TRBJ1-2, the V gene TRBV5-1, with TRBD1 identical over 7 bases. Germline CDR1 SGHRS, CDR2 YFSETQ. This CDR3 is built from 13 residues. In DNA form, the CDR3 reads TGCGCCAGCAGCGCGGGAGGGGGCTCAGGCTACCCCTTC. Protein product: CASSAGGGSGYPF.

The chain employs TRBV5-1 and TRBJ2-5, with 10 bases fitting TRBD2. The length of the CDR3 is 16 residues. Germline lookup yields CDR1 SGHRS and CDR2 YFSETQ. With 0 bases clipped from V and 5 bases from J, the junction kept 7 bases outside the gene matches. Here the CDR3 reads CASSLEPAGGVETQYF. CDR3 in DNA: TGCGCCAGCAGCTTGGAGCCAGCGGGAGGGGTGGAGACCCAGTACTTC.

This chain connects TRBV18 to TRBJ2-5; 7 nucleotides line up with TRBD2. V was clipped by 3 bases and J by 5 bases; unmatched bases: 9. The CDR3 loop spans 15 amino acids. Per the germline V gene, CDR1 is KGHSH and CDR2 is LQKENI. CDR3 residues: CASSPSASGGETQYF. CDR3 in DNA: TGTGCCAGCTCACCGAGTGCTAGCGGAGGGGAGACCCAGTACTTC. Based on the CDR3 plus reference TRBV18 and TRBJ2-5, the full variable domain is NAGVMQNPRHLVRRRGQEARLRCSPMKGHSHVYWYRQLPEEGLKFMVYLQKENIIDESGMPKERFSAEFPKEGPSILRIQQVVRGDSAAYFCASSPSASGGETQYFGPGTRLLVL.

The rearrangement joins TRBV4-1 to TRBJ2-1; a possible D gene is TRBD2 (6 bases). CDR3 length: 16 residues. Germline CDR1 and CDR2: MGHRA and YSYEKL. V was clipped by 0 bases and J by 2 bases, with 11 bases between them. The CDR3 bases are TGCGCCAGCAGCCAAGAAGCTAGCGACCCCTACAATGAGCAGTTCTTC. Protein: CASSQEASDPYNEQFF.

The J gene is TRBJ1-2, the V gene TRBV28, with a possible D match to TRBD1 (5 bases). CDR1 is MDHEN and CDR2 is SYDVKM in the germline V gene. V was cut by 6 bases and J by 4 bases, with 15 bases left in between. This CDR3 spans 14 amino acids. In DNA, the CDR3 is TGTGCCAGCAGCTTACCGGGACTGAGCTATGGCTACACCTTC. Protein sequence: CASSLPGLSYGYTF.

V is TRBV5-1 and J is TRBJ1-4, with TRBD1 matching over 9 bases. The CDR3 is 14 amino acids. V gave up 2 bases and J gave up 7 bases; unmatched junction bases: 3. CDR1 is SGHRS and CDR2 is YFSETQ in the germline V gene. CDR3 sequence (DNA): TGCGCCAGCAGCTTACAGGGGGCTCGTGAAAAACTGTTTTTT. Protein: CASSLQGAREKLFF.

The chain recombines TRBV27 with TRBJ2-1; tentatively, D is TRBD2 (6 bases). The ends were cut back, 5 bases at V and 3 bases at J, with 17 bases in the middle. This CDR3 contains 16 residues. Germline-derived CDR1 and CDR2 are MNHEY and SMNVEV (reference sequence). Here the CDR3 reads CASSPLGRGGYNEQFF. CDR3 sequence (DNA): TGTGCCAGCAGTCCCCTCGGGCGGGGTGGCTACAATGAGCAGTTCTTC.